This TCR beta chain derives from a study of technical replicates of blood from a handful of donors. Clones were sequenced by immunoSEQ multiplex PCR, and TCRdb holds only the in-frame ones, with some missing. The data contain roughly 50,000 clones, nearly 95% of them singletons. This clone was recorded once. At the DNA level, this CDR3 is encoded by other sequences in the same sample as well. The source is a human donor in good health. Some clones in this sample may be carry-over from other donors' samples. Sequencing was carried out using PBMCs.

The CDR3: CASSYRDRGTYEQYF. CDR3 sequence (DNA): TGTGCCAGCAGTTACCGGGACAGGGGCACCTACGAGCAGTACTTC. The chain carries TRBV6-5 and TRBJ2-7; 10 nucleotides agree with TRBD1. The germline V gene encodes CDR1 MNHEY and CDR2 SVGAGI. Unmatched junction bases numbered 3, after V lost 2 bases and J lost 2 bases. The CDR3 loop spans 15 amino acids.